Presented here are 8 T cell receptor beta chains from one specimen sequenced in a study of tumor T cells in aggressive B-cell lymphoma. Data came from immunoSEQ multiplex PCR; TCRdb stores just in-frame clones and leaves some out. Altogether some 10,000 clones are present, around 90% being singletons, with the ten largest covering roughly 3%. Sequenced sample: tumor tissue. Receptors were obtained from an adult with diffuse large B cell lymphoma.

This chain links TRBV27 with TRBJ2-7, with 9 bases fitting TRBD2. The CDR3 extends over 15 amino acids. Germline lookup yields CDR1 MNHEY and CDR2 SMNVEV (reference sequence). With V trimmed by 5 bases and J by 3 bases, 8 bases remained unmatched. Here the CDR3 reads CASSPRLAAHYEQYF. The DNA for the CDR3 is TGTGCCAGCAGTCCCAGACTAGCGGCCCACTACGAGCAGTACTTC.

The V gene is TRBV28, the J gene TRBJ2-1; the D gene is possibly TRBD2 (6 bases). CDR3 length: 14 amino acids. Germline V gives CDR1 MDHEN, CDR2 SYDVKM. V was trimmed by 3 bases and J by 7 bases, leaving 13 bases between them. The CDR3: CASSLPGVWNEQFF. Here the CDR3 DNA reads TGTGCCAGCAGTTTGCCGGGAGTATGGAATGAGCAGTTCTTC. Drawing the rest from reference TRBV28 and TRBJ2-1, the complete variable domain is DVKVTQSSRYLVKRTGEKVFLECVQDMDHENMFWYRQDPGLGLRLIYFSYDVKMKEKGDIPEGYSVSREKKERFSLILESASTNQTSMYLCASSLPGVWNEQFFGPGTRLTVL.

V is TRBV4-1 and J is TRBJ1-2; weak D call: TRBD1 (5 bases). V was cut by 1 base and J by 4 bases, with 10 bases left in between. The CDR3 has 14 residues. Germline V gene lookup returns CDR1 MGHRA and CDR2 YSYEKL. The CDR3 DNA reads TGCGCCAGCAGCCAAGCCCAGGGATTCTATGGCTACACCTTC. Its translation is CASSQAQGFYGYTF.

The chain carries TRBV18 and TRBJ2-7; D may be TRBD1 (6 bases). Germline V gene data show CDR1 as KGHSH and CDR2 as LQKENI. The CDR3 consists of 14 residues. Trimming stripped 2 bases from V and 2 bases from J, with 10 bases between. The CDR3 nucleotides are TGTGCCAGCTCACCAATGAGACAGGCCTACGAGCAGTACTTC. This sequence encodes CASSPMRQAYEQYF.

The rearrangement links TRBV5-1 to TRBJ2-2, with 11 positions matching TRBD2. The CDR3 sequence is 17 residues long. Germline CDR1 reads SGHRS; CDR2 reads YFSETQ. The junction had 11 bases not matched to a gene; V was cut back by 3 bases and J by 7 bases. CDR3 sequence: CASSSSDSGRAGGELFF. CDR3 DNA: TGCGCCAGCAGCTCGTCGGATAGCGGGAGGGCCGGCGGGGAGCTGTTTTTT.

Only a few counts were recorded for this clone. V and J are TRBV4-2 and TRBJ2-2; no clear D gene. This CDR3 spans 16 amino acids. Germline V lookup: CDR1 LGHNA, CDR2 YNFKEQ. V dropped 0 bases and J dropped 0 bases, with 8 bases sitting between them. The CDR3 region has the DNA TGTGCCAGCAGCCAAGAGAGTACTCCGAACACCGGGGAGCTGTTTTTT. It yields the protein CASSQESTPNTGELFF.

CDR3 region: CASSERDGNTEAFF. CDR3 sequence (DNA): TGTGCCAGCTCAGAGCGGGACGGGAACACTGAAGCTTTCTTT. This sequence joins TRBV27 and TRBJ1-1; tentatively, D is TRBD1 (5 bases). With 8 bases removed from V and 1 base from J, the gap between germline ends came to 14 bases. Looked up from germline, CDR1 is MNHEY and CDR2 is SMNVEV (reference sequence). The CDR3 consists of 14 residues.

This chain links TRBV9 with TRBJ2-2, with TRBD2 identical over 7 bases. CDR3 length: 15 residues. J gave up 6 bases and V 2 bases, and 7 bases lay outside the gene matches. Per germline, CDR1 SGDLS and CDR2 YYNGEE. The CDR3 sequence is CASSVAGERSGELFF. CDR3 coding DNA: TGTGCCAGCAGCGTGGCGGGAGAAAGATCCGGGGAGCTGTTTTTT.